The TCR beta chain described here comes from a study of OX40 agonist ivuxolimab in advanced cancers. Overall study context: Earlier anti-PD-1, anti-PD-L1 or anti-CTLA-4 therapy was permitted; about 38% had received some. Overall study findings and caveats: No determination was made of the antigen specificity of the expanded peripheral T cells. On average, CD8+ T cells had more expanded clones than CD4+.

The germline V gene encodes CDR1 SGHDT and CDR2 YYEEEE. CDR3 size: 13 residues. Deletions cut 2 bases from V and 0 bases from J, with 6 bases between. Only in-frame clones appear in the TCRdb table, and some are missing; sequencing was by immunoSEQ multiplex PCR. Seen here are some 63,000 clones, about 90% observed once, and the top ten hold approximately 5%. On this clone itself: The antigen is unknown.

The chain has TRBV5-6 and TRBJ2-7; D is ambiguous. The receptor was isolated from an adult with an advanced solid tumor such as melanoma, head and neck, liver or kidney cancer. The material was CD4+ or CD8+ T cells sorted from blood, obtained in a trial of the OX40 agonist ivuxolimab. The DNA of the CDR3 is TGTGCCAGCAGCTTAAGTAGCTCCTACGAGCAGTACTTC. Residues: CASSLSSSYEQYF.